The TCR beta chain under discussion was sequenced for a study of blood T cell repertoires in COVID-19. Study-wide context: The study drew acute and convalescent COVID-19 samples from the United States, Italy and Spain. T cells, B-cell-depleted T cells, or PBMCs supplied cDNA or gDNA.

Authors' analysis steps: Researchers report that nucleated cell counts were estimated from reference gene primer amplification. This table comes from immunoSEQ multiplex PCR, and its TCRdb copy is limited to in-frame clones, with some not included. V, J and clone size are taken as reported in that table, and D and trimming were inferred from the DNA itself. The sample includes some 210,000 clones, about 92% of them seen just once. The material sequenced was peripheral blood. The source is a man younger than 40 with acute or convalescent COVID-19.

The chain's CDR3 is CASSNTGEDYGYTF. The CDR3 region has the DNA TGTGCCAGTAGTAATACAGGAGAAGACTATGGCTACACCTTC. This rearrangement joins TRBV19 to TRBJ1-2; the D gene is possibly TRBD1 (5 bases). This CDR3 is built from 14 residues. Between the trimmed V and J ends, which lost 4 bases and 3 bases, there was a span of 12 bases. Germline lookup yields CDR1 LNHDA and CDR2 SQIVND (reference sequence).